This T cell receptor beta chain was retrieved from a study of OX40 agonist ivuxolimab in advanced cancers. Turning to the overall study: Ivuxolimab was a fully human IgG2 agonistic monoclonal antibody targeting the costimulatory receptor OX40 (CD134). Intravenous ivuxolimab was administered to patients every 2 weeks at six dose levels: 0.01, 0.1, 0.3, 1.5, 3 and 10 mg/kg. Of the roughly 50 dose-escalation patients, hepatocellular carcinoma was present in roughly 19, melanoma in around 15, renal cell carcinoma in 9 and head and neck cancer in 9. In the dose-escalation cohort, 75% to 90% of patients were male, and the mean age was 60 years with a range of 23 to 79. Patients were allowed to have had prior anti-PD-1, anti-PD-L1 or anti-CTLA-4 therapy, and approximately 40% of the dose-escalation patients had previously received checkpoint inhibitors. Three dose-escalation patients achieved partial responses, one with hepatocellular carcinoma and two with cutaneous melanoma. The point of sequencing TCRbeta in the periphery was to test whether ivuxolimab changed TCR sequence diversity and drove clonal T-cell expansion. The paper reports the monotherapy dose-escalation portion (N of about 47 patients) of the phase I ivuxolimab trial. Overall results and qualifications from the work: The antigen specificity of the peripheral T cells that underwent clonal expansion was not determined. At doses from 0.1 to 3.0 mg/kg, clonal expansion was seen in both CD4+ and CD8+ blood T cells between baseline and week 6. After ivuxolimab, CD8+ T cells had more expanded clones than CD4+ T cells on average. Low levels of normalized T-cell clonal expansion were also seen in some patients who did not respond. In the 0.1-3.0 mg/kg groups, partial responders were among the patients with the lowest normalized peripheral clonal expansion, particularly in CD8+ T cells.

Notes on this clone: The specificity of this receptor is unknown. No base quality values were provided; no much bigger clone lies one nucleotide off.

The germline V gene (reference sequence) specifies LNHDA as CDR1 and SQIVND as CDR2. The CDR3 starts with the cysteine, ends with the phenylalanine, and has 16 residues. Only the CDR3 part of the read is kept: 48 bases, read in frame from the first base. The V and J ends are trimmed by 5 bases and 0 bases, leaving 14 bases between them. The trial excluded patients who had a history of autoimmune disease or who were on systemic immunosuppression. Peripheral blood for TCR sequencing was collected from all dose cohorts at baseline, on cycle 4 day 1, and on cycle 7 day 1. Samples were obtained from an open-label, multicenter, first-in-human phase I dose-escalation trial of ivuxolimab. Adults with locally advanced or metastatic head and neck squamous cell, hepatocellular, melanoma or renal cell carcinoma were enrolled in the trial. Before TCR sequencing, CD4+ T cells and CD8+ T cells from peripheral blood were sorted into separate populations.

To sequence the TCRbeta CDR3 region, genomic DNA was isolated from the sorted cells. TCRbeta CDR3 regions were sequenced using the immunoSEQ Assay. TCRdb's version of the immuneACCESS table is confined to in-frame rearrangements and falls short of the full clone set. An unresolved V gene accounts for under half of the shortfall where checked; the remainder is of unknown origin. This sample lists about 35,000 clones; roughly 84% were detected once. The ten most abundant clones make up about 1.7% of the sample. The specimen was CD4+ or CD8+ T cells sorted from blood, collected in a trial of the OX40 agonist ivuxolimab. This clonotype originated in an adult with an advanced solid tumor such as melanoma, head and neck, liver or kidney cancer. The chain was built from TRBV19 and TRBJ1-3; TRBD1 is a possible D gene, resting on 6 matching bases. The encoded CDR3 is CASSWVGGSSGNTIYF. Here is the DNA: TGTGCCAGTAGTTGGGTCGGGGGCAGCTCTGGAAACACCATATATTTT.